These 24 T cell receptor beta chains were all obtained from the same sample, sequenced in a study of OX40 agonist ivuxolimab in advanced cancers. The data were produced by immunoSEQ multiplex PCR, yet TCRdb's version contains in-frame clones alone and is incomplete. Among around 73,000 clones listed, 90% were seen once. Specimen: CD4+ or CD8+ T cells sorted from blood, collected in a trial of the OX40 agonist ivuxolimab. Receptors were obtained from an adult with an advanced solid tumor such as melanoma, head and neck, liver or kidney cancer.

The chain couples TRBV9 to TRBJ2-5; 7 bases align to TRBD1. Trimming took 3 bases from V and 1 from J; bases not matched to a gene: 12. This CDR3 contains 17 residues. CDR1 and CDR2 (germline): SGDLS, YYNGEE. CDR3 in amino acids: CASSDPTGDGVQETQYF. The CDR3 DNA follows: TGTGCCAGCAGCGACCCCACAGGGGACGGGGTCCAAGAGACCCAGTACTTC.

The chain recombines TRBV9 with TRBJ2-4; a weak D match, TRBD2 (5 bases). CDR3 length: 15 residues. Per germline, CDR1 SGDLS and CDR2 YYNGEE. Trimming removed 0 bases at V and 7 bases at J, with 14 bases between. The CDR3 nucleotides are TGTGCCAGCAGCGTAGCTACGGGGTTCGGGAACATTCAGTACTTC. Translation: CASSVATGFGNIQYF.

The genes are TRBV21-1 and TRBJ2-7; the table's D call, TRBD2, was not checked against the DNA. TRBV21-1 is designated a pseudogene. There are 14 residues in the CDR3. CDR3 sequence: CASNHRPGTREQYF. CDR3 coding DNA: TGTGCCAGCAACCATCGGCCCGGGACTCGCGAGCAGTACTTC.

CDR3 amino acids: CAWSPGNNEQFF. CDR3 DNA: TGTGCCTGGAGTCCGGGGAACAATGAGCAGTTCTTC. The chain combines TRBV30 with TRBJ2-1; D perhaps matches TRBD2 (5 bases). Germline lookup yields CDR1 GTSNPN and CDR2 SVGIG (reference sequence). There are 12 residues in the CDR3. V was pared by 2 bases and J by 5 bases, with 7 bases between.

The J gene is TRBJ2-1, the V gene TRBV27; 11 bases agree with TRBD2. Germline CDR1 and CDR2: MNHEY and SMNVEV (reference sequence). CDR3 length: 15 residues. V shed 5 bases and J 4 bases; nucleotides not matched to a gene: 4. CDR3 in amino acids: CASSATSGGYNEQFF. CDR3 nucleotides: TGTGCCAGCAGTGCCACTAGCGGGGGATACAATGAGCAGTTCTTC.

J is TRBJ2-5 and V is TRBV19; D is perhaps TRBD2 (7 bases). There are 15 residues in the CDR3. Trimming removed 2 bases at V and 5 bases at J, with 15 bases between. In germline, CDR1 is LNHDA, CDR2 SQIVND (reference sequence). For the CDR3, the DNA is TGTGCCAGTAGTATAATTCGGGGGGCTATGGAGACCCAGTACTTC. Its protein product is CASSIIRGAMETQYF.

The rearrangement links TRBV5-1 to TRBJ1-1, with unresolved D. Germline-derived CDR1 and CDR2 are SGHRS and YFSETQ. This CDR3 is 12 amino acids long. Trimming cost V 1 base and J 5 bases, with 6 bases left between them. CDR3 protein: CASSLLGTEAFF. The CDR3 DNA sequence: TGCGCCAGCAGCTTGTTGGGTACTGAAGCTTTCTTT.

This chain uses TRBV7-9 with TRBJ2-1, with D perhaps TRBD2 (6 bases). This CDR3 has 13 residues. Germline loops: CDR1 SEHNR, CDR2 FQNEAQ (reference sequence). V was cut by 4 bases and J by 5 bases, with 9 bases left in between. CDR3 protein: CASSWRGHNEQFF. CDR3 DNA: TGTGCCAGCAGCTGGCGGGGACACAATGAGCAGTTCTTC. Drawing the rest from reference TRBV7-9 and TRBJ2-1, the complete variable domain is DTGVSQNPRHKITKRGQNVTFRCDPISEHNRLYWYRQTLGQGPEFLTYFQNEAQLEKSRLLSDRFSAERPKGSFSTLEIQRTEQGDSAMYLCASSWRGHNEQFFGPGTRLTVL.

The V gene is TRBV10-1, the J gene TRBJ1-1; D perhaps matches TRBD1 (5 bases). This CDR3 spans 14 amino acids. Germline values: CDR1 WNHNN, CDR2 SYGVQD (reference sequence). V was clipped by 2 bases and J by 3 bases, with 10 bases between them. CDR3 protein: CASSEGARDTEAFF. The CDR3 DNA reads as TGCGCCAGCAGTGAGGGGGCTCGGGACACTGAAGCTTTCTTT.

This clone occurred a few times. CDR3 bases: TGTGCCAGCAGTTTATTCTCCCCCGGGACTAGCGGGGAGCAGTACTTC. Translated, it gives CASSLFSPGTSGEQYF. The genes are TRBV27 and TRBJ2-7, with 12 nucleotides matching TRBD2. This CDR3 has 16 residues. V dropped 1 base and J dropped 7; count of bases not matched to a gene: 8. Germline assignment: CDR1 MNHEY and CDR2 SMNVEV (reference sequence).

This rearrangement joins TRBV27 to TRBJ2-7; D is perhaps TRBD1 (5 bases). Trimming pared 3 bases from V and 7 bases from J, leaving 13 bases between. Germline V gene data show CDR1 as MNHEY and CDR2 as SMNVEV (reference sequence). The CDR3 consists of 13 residues. The CDR3: CASSFGQGSEQYF. CDR3 DNA: TGTGCCAGCAGTTTCGGCCAGGGATCAGAGCAGTACTTC.

In its sample, this clone is medium-sized. This chain uses TRBV5-4 with TRBJ2-7; 9 bases are shared with TRBD2. Trimming at V came to 0 bases and at J to 5 bases, leaving 9 bases not matched to a gene. The CDR3 contains 16 residues. Germline V gives CDR1 SGHNT, CDR2 YYREEE (reference sequence). DNA for the CDR3: TGTGCCAGCAGCTTGGATAGCGGGAGTGTTTTAGACGAGCAGTACTTC. Translated: CASSLDSGSVLDEQYF.

The V call is TRBV15, the J call TRBJ2-3, with 9 bases matching TRBD1. V lost 5 bases and J lost 3; bases outside the gene matches: 12. CDR1 LNHNV and CDR2 YYDKDF come from the germline V gene (reference sequence). This CDR3 is 17 amino acids long. Written as DNA, the CDR3 is TGTGCCACCAGCGGTCGCGGGACAGGGTGGGGTACAGATACGCAGTATTTT. Translation: CATSGRGTGWGTDTQYF.

V is TRBV30 and J is TRBJ2-3; TRBD2 might be the D (6 bases). This CDR3 has 15 residues. The ends were cut back, 8 bases at V and 0 bases at J, with 18 bases in the middle. The V gene's germline CDR1 is GTSNPN and CDR2 SVGIG (reference sequence). The CDR3 region has the DNA TGTGCCCAAGAGTACGGGACTTCTAGCACAGATACGCAGTATTTT. Translated: CAQEYGTSSTDTQYF.

This clone occurred a few times. The V gene is TRBV9, the J gene TRBJ2-7; 7 nucleotides match TRBD2. The CDR3 contains 16 residues. Germline assignment: CDR1 SGDLS and CDR2 YYNGEE. The junction had 9 bases not matched to a gene; V was cut back by 3 bases and J by 0 bases. The CDR3 nucleotides are TGTGCCAGCAGCGCTCAGGCGGCGGGGGTCTCCTACGAGCAGTACTTC. Its protein product is CASSAQAAGVSYEQYF.

The rearrangement joins TRBV9 to TRBJ2-1; 13 bases align to TRBD2. V lost 3 bases, J lost 6 bases, and 3 bases stayed unmatched. The CDR3 spans 15 residues. The V gene's germline CDR1 is SGDLS and CDR2 YYNGEE. For the CDR3, the DNA is TGTGCCAGCAGCGGCCGGACTAGCGGGAGCAATGAGCAGTTCTTC. Translated: CASSGRTSGSNEQFF.

The chain combines TRBV7-9 with TRBJ2-1, with 7 bases identical to TRBD2. This CDR3 spans 16 amino acids. V shed 5 bases and J 1 base; nucleotides not matched to a gene: 8. Germline loops: CDR1 SEHNR, CDR2 FQNEAQ (reference sequence). CDR3 amino acids: CASSPSGGRSYNEQFF. The CDR3 DNA is TGTGCCAGCAGCCCTAGTGGCGGGAGATCCTACAATGAGCAGTTCTTC.

The genes are TRBV29-1 and TRBJ1-1; no firm D call. In germline, CDR1 is SQVTM, CDR2 ANQGSEA. This CDR3 region has 14 residues. Trimming took 4 bases from V and 2 from J, leaving 14 bases between them. CDR3 protein: CSVALPASNTEAFF. Here the CDR3 DNA reads TGCAGCGTTGCCCTTCCAGCGTCTAACACTGAAGCTTTCTTT.

The J gene is TRBJ2-1, the V gene TRBV7-9; D is ambiguous. Germline lookup yields CDR1 SEHNR and CDR2 FQNEAQ (reference sequence). This CDR3 is 14 amino acids long. Trimming removed 0 bases from V and 9 bases from J, with 12 bases in between. CDR3 sequence: CASSLAANRLEQFF. CDR3 coding DNA: TGTGCCAGCAGCTTAGCTGCGAACCGACTTGAGCAGTTCTTC.

This clone was found a few times. This sequence joins TRBV7-9 and TRBJ2-7; D is ambiguous. Germline assignment: CDR1 SEHNR and CDR2 FQNEAQ (reference sequence). Between the trimmed V and J ends, which lost 7 bases and 0 bases, there was a span of 16 bases. This CDR3 comprises 15 residues. The CDR3 here is CASTSQESSSYEQYF. The CDR3 DNA reads TGTGCCAGCACCTCCCAGGAGAGTAGCTCCTACGAGCAGTACTTC. Full variable domain (rest looked up from reference TRBV7-9 and TRBJ2-7): DTGVSQNPRHKITKRGQNVTFRCDPISEHNRLYWYRQTLGQGPEFLTYFQNEAQLEKSRLLSDRFSAERPKGSFSTLEIQRTEQGDSAMYLCASTSQESSSYEQYFGPGTRLTVT.

The gene calls are TRBV10-2 and TRBJ1-5; D is unresolved. Germline CDR1 reads WSHSY; CDR2 reads SAAADI. The V end was cut by 5 bases, the J end by 6 bases, with 8 bases between. This CDR3 is 12 amino acids long. CDR3 DNA sequence: TGCGCCAGCAGTTCTGGGTTTCAGCCCCAGCATTTT. It is translated as CASSSGFQPQHF.

The rearrangement joins TRBV7-8 to TRBJ1-4, with D perhaps TRBD1 (6 bases). V lost 8 bases and J lost 6, with 16 bases in between. CDR1 is SGHVS, CDR2 FQNEAQ, per germline. This CDR3 region has 14 residues. This chain's CDR3 is CASRGGEEDEKLFF. The CDR3 DNA sequence: TGTGCCAGCCGAGGGGGGGAGGAGGATGAAAAACTGTTTTTT. Based on the CDR3 plus reference TRBV7-8 and TRBJ1-4, the full variable domain is GAGVSQSPRYKVAKRGQDVALRCDPISGHVSLFWYQQALGQGPEFLTYFQNEAQLDKSGLPSDRFFAERPEGSVSTLKIQRTQQEDSAVYLCASRGGEEDEKLFFGSGTQLSVL.

V usage is TRBV9 and J usage is TRBJ1-1, with a tentative D call TRBD1 (6 bases). The CDR3 is 15 residues long. Germline V gene sequence: CDR1 SGDLS, CDR2 YYNGEE. The V gene lost 3 bases and the J gene lost 2 bases, with 14 bases spanning the gap. CDR3 sequence reads: CASSGLQGYNTEAFF. The DNA of the CDR3 is TGTGCCAGCAGCGGATTACAGGGATATAACACTGAAGCTTTCTTT.

V is TRBV7-3 and J is TRBJ2-5, with D possibly matching TRBD2 (5 bases). CDR3 length: 16 amino acids. V was shortened by 5 bases and J by 5 bases, with 21 bases between the two germline ends. The germline CDR1 and CDR2 sequences are SGHTA and FQGTGA. The CDR3 loop is CASSQGLVPLSETQYF. CDR3 nucleotides: TGTGCCAGCAGCCAAGGACTCGTACCCTTGTCGGAGACCCAGTACTTC.